These T cell receptor beta chains were read from a single sample in a study of CD8+CD57+ T cells in acquired aplastic anemia. TCRdb reprocessed the reads with MiXCR, giving one entry per CDR3 protein. The sample lists some 190,000 distinct CDR3 sequences; roughly half were seen once. The sequencing input was sorted CD4+, CD8+, or CD8+CD57+ T cells (not recorded which) from PBMCs. Receptors were obtained from a human donor in good health, serving as a control. Both conserved end residues are part of each CDR3. The D gene is left open where the match is weak. Size tells how often a clone was seen (once, few, many) or the class of an expanded clone, and some rows leave it out.

d_gene	v_gene	abundance	j_gene	CDR3aa	CDR3nt
TRBD2	TRBV20-1	.	TRBJ2-7	CSDPGLAGAAGYGQYF	TGCAGTGACCCGGGACTAGCGGGGGCGGCGGGGTACGGGCAGTACTTC
.	TRBV9	many	TRBJ1-3	CASSVGIDGNTIYF	TGTGCCAGCAGCGTAGGAATAGATGGAAACACCATATATTTT
.	TRBV7-2	.	TRBJ2-7	CASSQAAGQAYEQYF	TGTGCCAGCAGCCAGGCGGCGGGTCAGGCCTACGAGCAGTACTTC
TRBD2	TRBV20-1	few	TRBJ2-5	CSASFWTAGGPQETQYF	TGCAGTGCTAGCTTCTGGACAGCGGGGGGGCCACAAGAGACCCAGTACTTC
.	TRBV28	few	TRBJ1-3	CASSPYAGLSVSGNTIYF	TGTGCCAGCAGTCCTTACGCGGGACTGAGCGTATCTGGAAACACCATATATTTT
.	TRBV5-1	many	TRBJ2-7	CASSLAQRPLHEQYF	TGCGCCAGCAGCTTGGCCCAGAGGCCTCTCCACGAGCAGTACTTC
.	TRBV24-1	.	TRBJ1-6	CATSDRGGDSPLHF	TGTGCCACCAGTGACCGGGGTGGGGATTCACCCCTCCACTTT
.	TRBV5-6	.	TRBJ2-7	CASGGLDGYEQYF	TGTGCCAGCGGGGGACTTGATGGATACGAGCAGTACTTC
.	TRBV5-1	.	TRBJ1-5	CASRGEAGQPQHF	TGCGCCAGCAGGGGTGAGGCTGGACAGCCCCAGCATTTT
.	TRBV11-1	few	TRBJ2-1	CASVGSSYNEQFF	TGTGCCAGCGTGGGGAGCTCCTACAATGAGCAGTTCTTC
.	TRBV7-9	many	TRBJ1-6	CASSLQSGSRYNSPLHF	TGTGCCAGCAGCTTACAGTCTGGGTCTCGCTATAATTCACCCCTCCACTTT
TRBD1	TRBV2	.	TRBJ1-2	CASIPGQVSYTF	TGTGCCAGCATACCGGGACAGGTTAGCTACACCTTC
.	TRBV5-1	.	TRBJ1-1	CASSLARVNTEAFF	TGTGCCAGCAGCTTAGCCAGAGTGAACACTGAAGCTTTCTTT
TRBD1	TRBV2	.	TRBJ1-2	CASTGTESNYGYTF	TGTGCCAGTACCGGGACAGAAAGTAACTATGGCTACACCTTC
TRBD1	TRBV6-5	once	TRBJ1-6	CASSYSQQGANSPLHF	TGTGCCAGCAGTTATTCCCAACAGGGGGCCAATTCACCCCTCCACTTT
TRBD1	TRBV10-3	few	TRBJ2-7	CAIRTGTGVSYEQYF	TGTGCCATCAGAACCGGGACAGGGGTCTCCTACGAGCAGTACTTC
.	TRBV6-5	many	TRBJ1-1	CASSYFGGTEAFF	TGTGCCAGCAGTTACTTCGGGGGGACTGAAGCTTTCTTT
.	TRBV7-6	.	TRBJ2-7	CASSDDIYEQYF	TGTGCCAGCAGTGATGACATCTACGAGCAGTACTTC
.	TRBV20-1	many	TRBJ1-2	CSARDGIGVGYTF	TGCAGTGCTAGAGATGGGATAGGCGTTGGCTACACCTTC
.	TRBV25-1	.	TRBJ2-5	CASRRGETQYF	TGTGCCAGCCGTAGAGGGGAGACCCAGTACTTC
.	TRBV29-1	once	TRBJ2-3	CSVDRPQGTDTQYF	TGCAGCGTGGACCGACCCCAGGGAACGGATACGCAGTATTTT
.	TRBV5-1	many	TRBJ1-6	CASSLGWGNSPLHF	TGCGCCAGCAGCTTAGGGTGGGGGAATTCACCCCTCCACTTT
.	TRBV9	.	TRBJ1-5	CASSVDWVMQPQHF	TGTGCCAGCAGCGTAGATTGGGTGATGCAGCCCCAGCATTTT
.	TRBV7-2	many	TRBJ2-3	CASSRRQHRSDTQYF	TGTGCCAGCAGCCGAAGACAGCACAGATCAGATACGCAGTATTTT
.	TRBV10-3	few	TRBJ2-5	CAISESTGQGTQYF	TGTGCCATCAGTGAGTCAACCGGTCAAGGGACCCAGTACTTC
TRBD1	TRBV2	.	TRBJ1-1	CASRPGDRAAFF	TGTGCCAGCAGGCCTGGGGACAGGGCAGCTTTCTTT
.	TRBV7-8	.	TRBJ2-1	CASSLGKPYNEQFF	TGTGCCAGCAGCTTAGGCAAGCCCTACAATGAGCAGTTCTTC
.	TRBV3-1	.	TRBJ2-5	CASSQVVGPVSETQYF	TGTGCCAGCAGCCAAGTCGTGGGGCCCGTCTCAGAGACCCAGTACTTC
.	TRBV7-6	.	TRBJ2-5	CASTPSQETQYF	TGTGCCAGCACCCCCAGCCAAGAGACCCAGTACTTC
.	TRBV20-1	.	TRBJ1-2	CSASYRVGYTF	TGCAGTGCTAGTTACAGGGTCGGCTACACCTTC
.	TRBV7-2	many	TRBJ2-3	CASSLRILGETRKDTQYF	TGTGCCAGCAGCTTACGGATTTTAGGGGAGACTAGGAAGGATACGCAGTATTTT
.	TRBV5-1	many	TRBJ2-3	CASSLEGKNTDTQYF	TGCGCCAGCAGCTTGGAGGGCAAGAACACAGATACGCAGTATTTT
.	TRBV7-8	few	TRBJ2-1	CASSPQYEQFF	TGTGCCAGCAGCCCTCAGTATGAGCAGTTCTTC
TRBD1	TRBV7-8	.	TRBJ2-5	CASSFGTGELETQYF	TGTGCCAGCAGCTTCGGGACAGGGGAGTTGGAGACCCAGTACTTC
.	TRBV20-1	many	TRBJ1-5	CSARAHWGSNQPQHF	TGCAGTGCTAGAGCCCATTGGGGGAGCAATCAGCCCCAGCATTTT
.	TRBV19	.	TRBJ1-5	CASSISRDNQPQHF	TGTGCCAGTAGTATTTCGAGGGACAATCAGCCCCAGCATTTT
.	TRBV6-5	.	TRBJ2-7	CASSRQGPSGGSYEQYF	TGTGCCAGCAGCCGCCAGGGGCCTTCAGGGGGGTCCTACGAGCAGTACTTC
.	TRBV28	few	TRBJ1-2	CASFYHPASGYTF	TGTGCCAGTTTTTATCACCCGGCGAGTGGCTACACCTTC
.	TRBV12-3/TRBV12-4	.	TRBJ2-7	CASSLGRRGVSYEQYF	TGTGCCAGCAGTTTAGGCCGGAGAGGGGTCTCCTACGAGCAGTACTTC
.	TRBV5-1	.	TRBJ2-5	CASTRQSGLETQYF	TGCGCCAGCACCCGACAGAGCGGGTTGGAGACCCAGTACTTC
.	TRBV29-1	once	TRBJ2-3	CSVEGLIPTGTDTQYF	TGCAGCGTTGAAGGACTCATTCCGACGGGCACAGATACGCAGTATTTT
.	TRBV4-2	once	TRBJ2-3	CASSPRHGSGADTQYF	TGTGCCAGCAGCCCCCGCCACGGGAGTGGGGCAGATACGCAGTATTTT
TRBD1	TRBV29-1	.	TRBJ2-7	CSVEGTRKTGTGAYEQYF	TGCAGCGTTGAAGGAACTCGTAAAACCGGGACAGGGGCCTACGAGCAGTACTTC
TRBD2	TRBV4-1	.	TRBJ2-7	CASSRGLAGLSYEQYF	TGCGCCAGCAGCAGGGGACTAGCGGGACTCTCCTACGAGCAGTACTTC
.	TRBV9	many	TRBJ1-1	CASSPTLRGASVGTEAFF	TGTGCCAGCAGCCCCACTCTGAGGGGGGCCTCGGTGGGAACTGAAGCTTTCTTT
.	TRBV19	.	TRBJ1-2	CATVDRPYGYTF	TGTGCCACCGTAGATAGACCATATGGCTACACCTTC
TRBD1	TRBV9	.	TRBJ1-2	CASSVSVGQGARGYTF	TGTGCCAGCAGCGTAAGCGTGGGACAGGGGGCAAGAGGCTACACCTTC
.	TRBV20-1	many	TRBJ1-1	CSARITTRAEAFF	TGCAGTGCTAGGATCACCACAAGGGCTGAAGCTTTCTTT
.	TRBV12-3/TRBV12-4	.	TRBJ1-2	CASSPGRVYGYTF	TGTGCCAGCAGTCCAGGACGGGTCTATGGCTACACCTTC
TRBD1	TRBV6-4	few	TRBJ2-1	CASSPPRTGERGEQFF	TGTGCCAGCTCACCACCCCGGACAGGGGAAAGGGGTGAGCAGTTCTTC
.	TRBV2	many	TRBJ1-1	CASRYQGNTEAFF	TGTGCCAGCAGATATCAGGGAAACACTGAAGCTTTCTTT
.	TRBV25-1	.	TRBJ1-6	CASSEGDRNSPLHF	TGTGCCAGCAGTGAGGGGGATCGGAATTCACCCCTCCACTTT
.	TRBV7-9	.	TRBJ2-7	CASSTSLTGRSYEQYF	TGTGCCAGCAGCACATCCCTGACAGGCCGCTCCTACGAGCAGTACTTC
TRBD1	TRBV6-6	many	TRBJ1-5	CASRTGNSNQPQHF	TGTGCCAGCAGGACAGGGAATAGCAATCAGCCCCAGCATTTT
TRBD1	TRBV7-6	.	TRBJ2-2	CASSDRGVTGELFF	TGTGCCAGTTCGGACAGGGGAGTCACCGGGGAGCTGTTTTTT
.	TRBV2	few	TRBJ1-2	CASSIPGRDYGYTF	TGTGCCAGCAGTATTCCAGGGAGGGACTATGGCTACACCTTC
.	TRBV19	.	TRBJ1-5	CASSPRTGINQPQHF	TGTGCCAGTAGTCCCCGGACGGGGATTAATCAGCCCCAGCATTTT
.	TRBV7-8	.	TRBJ1-3	CASSDGGGNTIYF	TGTGCCAGCAGCGATGGGGGAGGAAACACCATATATTTT